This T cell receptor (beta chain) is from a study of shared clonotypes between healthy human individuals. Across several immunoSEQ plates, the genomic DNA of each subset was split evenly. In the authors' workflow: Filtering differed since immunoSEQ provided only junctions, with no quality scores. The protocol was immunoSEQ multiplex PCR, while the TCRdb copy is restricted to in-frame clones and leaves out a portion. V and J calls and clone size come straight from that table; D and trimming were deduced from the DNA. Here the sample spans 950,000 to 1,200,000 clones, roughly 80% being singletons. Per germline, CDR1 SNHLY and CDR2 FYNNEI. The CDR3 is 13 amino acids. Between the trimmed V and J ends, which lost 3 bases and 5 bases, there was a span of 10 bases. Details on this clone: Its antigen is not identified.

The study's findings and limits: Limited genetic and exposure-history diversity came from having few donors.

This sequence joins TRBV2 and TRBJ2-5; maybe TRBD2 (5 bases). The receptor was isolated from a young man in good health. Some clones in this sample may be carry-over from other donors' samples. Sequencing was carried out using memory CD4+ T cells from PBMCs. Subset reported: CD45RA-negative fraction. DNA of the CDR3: TGTGCCAGCAGTGACCTAGCTCCGGAGACCCAGTACTTC. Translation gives CASSDLAPETQYF.